This TCR beta chain derives from a study of glioma-infiltrating T cells (dated by TCRdb to 2016 to 2017). Background for the entire study: Glioma tissue, non-neoplastic brain tissue and matched peripheral blood mononuclear cells were used as sources from which TCR alpha- and beta-chain repertoires were sequenced. Each tissue-infiltrating repertoire was compared with the same patient's peripheral blood repertoire to measure divergence between tissue and blood T-cell populations. Three low-grade glioma patients, eight or nine primary glioblastoma patients and three non-glioma patients contributing non-neoplastic brain tissue were included in the paired cohort. Points the paper makes about the study in general: VJ-independent divergence between tissue and blood was found to be below expectation in non-neoplastic patients but above expectation in all gliomas, particularly low-grade gliomas. Very few CDR3 sequences were found to be shared between tissue and blood, and this scarcity was attributed to high CDR3 diversity and limited sampling. Small numbers underpinned the group comparisons: 8 or 9 glioblastoma patients, three low-grade glioma patients and three non-neoplastic patients.

The iRepertoire nested amplicon-rescue multiplex PCR (arm-PCR) platform was used to amplify TCR alpha and beta CDR3 regions from RNA. The input for one-step reverse transcription and amplification was about 95-450 ng of tissue mRNA or PBMC total RNA. Following bead purification, Illumina adapters were added by a secondary multiplex PCR, and the libraries were gel-purified between 200 and 400 bp. Internal 6-nucleotide barcodes were carried by the libraries and were used for demultiplexing. The libraries were sequenced on an Illumina MiSeq using 2x220 or 2x250 nucleotide paired-end reads. The published analysis was carried out like this. Paired reads were merged with FLASH 1.2.11 and aligned to the GRCh37 human genome with BWA-MEM before extracting TRA and TRB reads. An IMGT-derived reference of cassette sequences and CDR3 motifs, with pseudogenes included, was used for V and J assignment. Three-frame translation of reads was performed, and productive CDR3s were defined as those with a C...FGXG motif and no stop codons. Clonotypes were defined as unique combinations of V-J cassette pair and CDR3 amino acid sequence. Reads were filtered by Hamming distance, with the threshold set by the sequence error rate of each sample in mapped regions. Starting from the raw public reads, TCRdb applied fastp trimming at Q25, assembled clones with MiXCR and retained in-frame beta chains. Identical CDR3 proteins give one entry, which carries the most common genes and DNA. TCRdb, not the authors, supplied the V and J calls. The sample data list 84,000 or so distinct CDR3 sequences, and 20% to 25% of these were observed just once. The ten top clones hold roughly 7% of the sample.

For this clonotype: The target of this receptor is not known. One base away lies a much larger clone, so this may be a sequencing read error.

Measured from the cysteine to the phenylalanine, the CDR3 is 14 residues long. Just CDR3 DNA is preserved here, 42 bases in frame from base 1. The germline V gene encodes CDR1 SGDLS and CDR2 YYNGEE. The chain was built from TRBV9 and TRBJ2-3, with TRBD1 as a weak D call on 6 bases. The sample comprised glioma tissue, nonneoplastic brain tissue, or PBMCs (not recorded which). This TCR was recovered from a human donor with low-grade glioma or glioblastoma, undergoing nonglioma brain surgery, or in good health (not recorded which). The CDR3 protein sequence reads: CASTRLQGIHTKYF. The sequence in DNA is TGTGCCAGCACCAGACTCCAGGGGATACATACGAAGTATTTT.